Listed below are T cell receptor beta chains from one sample, sequenced in a study of blood T cell repertoires in COVID-19. Sequencing was performed with immunoSEQ multiplex PCR; in TCRdb, only in-frame clones are kept and a portion is missing. The data hold 70,000 or so clones, with over 80% observed a single time. Sample: peripheral blood. The origin of the receptors is a middle-aged man with COVID-19, enrolled during active disease. Both conserved end residues are part of each CDR3. Fields, in order: V gene, J gene, D gene, CDR3 protein. A D gene is named only where the DNA matches it firmly.

TRBV30	TRBJ2-2	-	CAWSSWRTPFTGELFF
TRBV27	TRBJ2-1	-	CASSSRFGVTPYNEQFF
TRBV6-5	TRBJ1-2	TRBD1	CASSLTDRSPYGYTF
TRBV11-2	TRBJ1-5	TRBD1	CASSPGTGSGQPQHF
TRBV7-2	TRBJ2-6	TRBD1	CASSLNTGGLLRANVLTF
TRBV5-8	TRBJ2-1	TRBD1	CASSIGQGYNEQFF
TRBV12-3/TRBV12-4	TRBJ1-1	-	CASSLPGGTEAFF
TRBV6-6	TRBJ2-7	-	CASLNARDSRGEQYF
TRBV30	TRBJ2-1	TRBD2	CAWSLGWTSGRNEQFF
TRBV6-5	TRBJ2-7	-	CASSQGGFEQYF
TRBV2	TRBJ1-2	-	CASSELVGAGGYTF
TRBV7-8	TRBJ2-7	-	CASSLATRNYEQYF
TRBV7-2	TRBJ2-7	-	CASSFGERYEQYF
TRBV5-6	TRBJ2-2	-	CASSPLDSANTGELFF
TRBV5-1	TRBJ2-3	TRBD1	CASSAPGTGAPDTQYF
TRBV19	TRBJ2-7	TRBD2	CASSRSPRAELGLAGGRSYEQYF
TRBV6-2/TRBV6-3	TRBJ2-2	TRBD2	CASSYSIGGRGGELFF
TRBV11-2	TRBJ1-4	-	CASSSEGTMKKLFF
TRBV4-1	TRBJ2-3	-	CASSQVDLISTDTQYF
TRBV7-9	TRBJ1-2	-	CASSPQGSGYTF
TRBV4-1	TRBJ1-1	TRBD1	CASSRRQGEMNTEAFF
TRBV5-6	TRBJ1-2	TRBD1	CASSWTGLPTNYGYTF
TRBV5-1	TRBJ1-3	-	CASSLTSSGNTIYF
TRBV5-1	TRBJ1-2	TRBD1	CASSPHGTGIGYGYTF
TRBV5-1	TRBJ1-1	TRBD1	CASSPRTGGTEAFF
TRBV12-3/TRBV12-4	TRBJ2-7	TRBD1	CASTGTETYEQYF
TRBV19	TRBJ1-5	-	CASSSKTGSSNQPQHF
TRBV13	TRBJ1-5	-	CASSLGGDRRNQPQHF
TRBV28	TRBJ1-5	TRBD1	CASSRDSANQPQHF
TRBV19	TRBJ1-2	TRBD1	CASSRGQGEYGYTF
TRBV11-2	TRBJ2-3	TRBD2	CASSSGLALTDTQYF
TRBV7-9	TRBJ2-7	TRBD2	CASRPREGTTYEQYF
TRBV28	TRBJ2-7	TRBD2	CASSLLGGLAREQYF